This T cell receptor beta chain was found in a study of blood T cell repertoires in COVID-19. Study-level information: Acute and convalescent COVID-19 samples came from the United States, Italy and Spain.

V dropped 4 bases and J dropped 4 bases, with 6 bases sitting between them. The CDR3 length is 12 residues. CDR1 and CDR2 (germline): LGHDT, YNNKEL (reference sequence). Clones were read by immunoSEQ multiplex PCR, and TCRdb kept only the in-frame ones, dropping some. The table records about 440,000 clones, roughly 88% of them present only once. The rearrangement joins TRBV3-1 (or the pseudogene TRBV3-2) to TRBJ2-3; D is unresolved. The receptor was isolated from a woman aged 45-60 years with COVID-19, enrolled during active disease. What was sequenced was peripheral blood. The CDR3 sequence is CASSPQSDTQYF. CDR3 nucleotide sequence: TGTGCCAGCAGCCCCCAGTCAGATACGCAGTATTTT.